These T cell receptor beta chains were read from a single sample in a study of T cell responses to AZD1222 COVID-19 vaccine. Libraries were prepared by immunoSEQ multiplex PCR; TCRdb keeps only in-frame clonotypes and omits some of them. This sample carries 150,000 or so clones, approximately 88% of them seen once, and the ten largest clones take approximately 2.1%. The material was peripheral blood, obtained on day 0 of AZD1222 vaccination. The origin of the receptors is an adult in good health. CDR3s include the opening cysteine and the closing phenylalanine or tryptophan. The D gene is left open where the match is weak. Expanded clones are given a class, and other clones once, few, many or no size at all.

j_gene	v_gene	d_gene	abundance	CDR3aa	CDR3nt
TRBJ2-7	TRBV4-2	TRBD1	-	CASSQDGVGGQGRKTEQYF	TGTGCCAGCAGCCAAGATGGGGTAGGGGGACAGGGGCGCAAGACCGAGCAGTACTTC
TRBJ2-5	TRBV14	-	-	CASSPAWGTAQQETQYF	TGTGCCAGCAGCCCCGCGTGGGGAACGGCACAACAAGAGACCCAGTACTTC
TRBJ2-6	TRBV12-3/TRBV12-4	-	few	CASSPPLANVLTF	TGTGCCAGCAGTCCCCCCCTCGCCAACGTCCTGACTTTC
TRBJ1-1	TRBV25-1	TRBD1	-	CASSSTGRYNTEAFF	TGTGCCAGCAGTTCGACAGGGAGGTATAACACTGAAGCTTTCTTT
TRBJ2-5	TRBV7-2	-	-	CASSLPSTGAGTQYF	TGTGCCAGCAGCTTACCTAGTACGGGCGCAGGGACCCAGTACTTC
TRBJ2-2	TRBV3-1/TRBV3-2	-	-	CASSQNRASGELFF	TGTGCCAGCAGTCAAAACAGGGCCAGCGGGGAGCTGTTTTTT
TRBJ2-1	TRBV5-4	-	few	CASSFPGARNEQFF	TGTGCCAGCAGCTTTCCAGGGGCGAGGAATGAGCAGTTCTTC
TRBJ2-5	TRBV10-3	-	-	CAISDRIQETQYF	TGTGCCATCAGCGACAGAATCCAAGAGACCCAGTACTTC
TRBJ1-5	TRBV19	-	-	CASRTKGFDQPQHF	TGTGCCAGTAGAACCAAAGGTTTTGATCAGCCCCAGCATTTT
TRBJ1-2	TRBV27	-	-	CASSLSGQFLYTF	TGTGCCAGCAGTTTATCAGGACAGTTCCTTTACACCTTC
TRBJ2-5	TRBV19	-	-	CASSIDAHLQETQYF	TGTGCCAGTAGTATAGATGCCCACCTTCAAGAGACCCAGTACTTC
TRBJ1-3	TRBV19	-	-	CASTLGSGNTIYF	TGTGCCAGTACGTTAGGGTCTGGAAACACCATATATTTT
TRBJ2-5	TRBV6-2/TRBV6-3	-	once	CASSYAVLRAETQYF	TGTGCCAGCAGTTACGCCGTACTGAGGGCAGAGACCCAGTACTTC
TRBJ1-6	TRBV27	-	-	CASSVTGIRFSPLHF	TGTGCCAGCAGTGTCACAGGGATTCGGTTTTCACCCCTCCACTTT